These 29 T cell receptor beta chains were sequenced from one sample in a study of regulatory T cells in long-lasting Graves disease. In building TCR beta libraries, iRepertoire HTBI primers were used together with Arm-PCR of CDR3 regions. Each CDR3 protein is one row after TCRdb ran MiXCR on the multiplex PCR reads. Here the sample spans roughly 470,000 distinct CDR3 sequences, roughly 20% being singletons. Time point defined: persistent/refractory GD, antithyroid drugs over 5 years with positive TRAb. The TCR library used RNA extracted from PBMCs. Source: peripheral blood mononuclear cells (PBMCs), taken when the disease was refractory, from a patient treated with antithyroid drugs. Receptors originate from a female donor with Graves disease.

This chain links TRBV28 with TRBJ2-6; no reliable D call. The CDR3 spans 15 residues. The ends were cut back, 6 bases at V and 0 bases at J, with 9 bases in the middle. Germline loops: CDR1 MDHEN, CDR2 SYDVKM. CDR3 amino acids: CASRYLDSGANVLTF. DNA of the CDR3: TGTGCCAGCAGATATTTGGACTCTGGGGCCAACGTCCTGACTTTC.

This sequence joins TRBV5-4 and TRBJ2-5, with TRBD2 as a possible D gene (6 bases). This CDR3 is 16 amino acids long. Looked up from germline, CDR1 is SGHNT and CDR2 is YYREEE (reference sequence). The V gene lost 4 bases and the J gene lost 2 bases, with 18 bases spanning the gap. CDR3 sequence reads: CASSLATGGLQETQYF. Here the CDR3 DNA reads TGTGCCAGCAGCCTGGCAACAGGAGGGCTACAAGAGACCCAGTACTTC. Supplemented by reference TRBV5-4 and TRBJ2-5, the full variable domain reads ETGVTQSPTHLIKTRGQQVTLRCSSQSGHNTVSWYQQALGQGPQFIFQYYREEENGRGNFPPRFSGLQFPNYSSELNVNALELDDSALYLCASSLATGGLQETQYFGPGTRLLVL.

There are a few counts of this clonotype. The genes are TRBV5-1 and TRBJ1-4; no firm D call. V was clipped by 0 bases and J by 8 bases, with 11 bases between them. Germline V gene data show CDR1 as SGHRS and CDR2 as YFSETQ. There are 14 residues in the CDR3. CDR3 nucleotides: TGCGCCAGCAGCTTGGTTGGCACAGAAGAAAAACTGTTTTTT. It encodes CASSLVGTEEKLFF.

This clonotype was seen a few times. The genes are TRBV12-5 and TRBJ2-2; perhaps D is TRBD1 or TRBD2 (5 bases each). Trimming stripped 5 bases from V and 0 bases from J, with 10 bases between. The CDR3 contains 15 residues. Germline CDR1 reads LGHNT; CDR2 reads FRNRAP. The CDR3 loop reads CASGLGGSNTGELFF. The DNA for the CDR3 is TGTGCTAGTGGTCTTGGGGGTTCGAACACCGGGGAGCTGTTTTTT.

This clonotype was found many times. This chain joins TRBV28 and TRBJ1-2; possibly TRBD1 for D (5 bases). Germline V gives CDR1 MDHEN, CDR2 SYDVKM. CDR3 length: 15 residues. The V end lost 6 bases, the J end lost 5 bases, and 19 bases lay between the germline ends. CDR3 coding DNA: TGTGCCAGCAGACCCATCTATATGGGGGGTTATGGCTACACCTTC. This gives the protein CASRPIYMGGYGYTF.

In this sample, this clonotype turned up many times. The V and J genes are TRBV28 and TRBJ2-7; 11 bases match TRBD2. J lost 9 bases, V lost 6 bases, and 13 bases had no gene match. The CDR3 is 15 amino acids. From germline, CDR1 is MDHEN and CDR2 SYDVKM. In DNA, the CDR3 is TGTGCCAGCAGCATAACTAGCGGGAGCGCCTTGGCGCAGTACTTC. Amino acids: CASSITSGSALAQYF.

This clonotype was seen ten or more times. This rearrangement joins TRBV6-1 to TRBJ2-7, with 9 bases that match TRBD2. Per the germline V gene, CDR1 is MNHNS and CDR2 is SASEGT. This CDR3 spans 15 amino acids. V lost 6 bases, J lost 1 base, and 7 bases stayed unmatched. The CDR3 reads CASRAKTSGSYEQYF. For the CDR3, the DNA is TGTGCCAGCAGAGCGAAGACTAGCGGTTCCTACGAGCAGTACTTC.

The table lists this clonotype with a few counts. V usage is TRBV7-2 and J usage is TRBJ1-2; D unclear. The germline V gene encodes CDR1 SGHTA and CDR2 FQGNSA. Trimming cost V 4 bases and J 1 base, with 13 bases left between them. CDR3 length equals 15 residues. CDR3 nucleotide sequence: TGTGCCAGCAGCTCCGAGGAGACCCTTAACTATGGCTACACCTTC. Translation gives CASSSEETLNYGYTF.

There are many counts of this clonotype. This chain links TRBV6-1 with TRBJ2-1, with 7 bases identical to TRBD1. V gave up 6 bases and J gave up 1 base; unmatched junction bases: 6. The CDR3 covers 15 residues. CDR1 and CDR2 (germline): MNHNS, SASEGT. The CDR3 sequence: CASSPDRASYNEQFF. In DNA, the CDR3 is TGTGCCAGCAGCCCAGACAGGGCATCCTACAATGAGCAGTTCTTC.

This rearrangement joins TRBV6-2 or TRBV6-3 to TRBJ2-7; no definite D call. The CDR3 has 15 residues. Trimming stripped 4 bases from V and 3 bases from J, with 16 bases between. The germline gives CDR1 MNHEY, CDR2 SVGEGT. CDR3 in amino acids: CASSSFLGQDYEQYF. The DNA for the CDR3 is TGTGCCAGCAGTTCTTTTTTGGGTCAGGACTACGAGCAGTACTTC.

This clonotype was seen at least ten times. This chain uses TRBV12-3 or TRBV12-4 with TRBJ2-5; D might be TRBD2 (6 bases). Between the trimmed V and J ends, which lost 5 bases and 3 bases, there was a span of 16 bases. The CDR3 runs to 15 residues. The CDR3 spells CASSPPVPGEETQYF. The CDR3 nucleotides are TGTGCCAGCAGTCCCCCCGTCCCGGGGGAAGAGACCCAGTACTTC.

Notes on this clonotype: It may be a read error: a sequence one base away is much more abundant. V is TRBV30 and J is TRBJ2-5, with 11 bases that match TRBD1. Germline CDR1 is GTSNPN and CDR2 is SVGIG (reference sequence). This CDR3 has 14 residues. CDR3: CAWSRTGGLEAQYF. The CDR3 bases are TGTGCCTGGTCACGGACAGGGGGCCTAGAGGCCCAGTACTTC.

The genes are TRBV6-1 and TRBJ1-5; possibly TRBD1 for D (5 bases). Germline V CDR1 and CDR2: MNHNS, SASEGT. V was pared by 2 bases and J by 5 bases, with 16 bases between. The CDR3 has 16 amino acids. CDR3 DNA sequence: TGTGCCAGCAGTGAAATCTTGAGGGGCAACGATCAGCCCCAGCATTTT. Its translation: CASSEILRGNDQPQHF.

This rearrangement joins TRBV4-1 to TRBJ1-2; 7 bases fit TRBD1. The germline V gene has CDR1 MGHRA and CDR2 YSYEKL. The CDR3 extends over 15 amino acids. J was trimmed by 8 bases and V by 2 bases; bases with no gene match: 11. The CDR3 loop is CASSQRTGASGGYTF. CDR3 in DNA: TGCGCCAGCAGCCAAAGAACAGGGGCATCGGGAGGCTACACCTTC.

At least ten counts were recorded for this clonotype. The genes are TRBV9 and TRBJ2-5; 8 bases map to TRBD2. Unmatched junction bases numbered 12, after V lost 4 bases and J lost 4 bases. Germline V gene sequence: CDR1 SGDLS, CDR2 YYNGEE. The CDR3 sequence is 16 residues long. The CDR3 region is CASSPTVGRAGETQYF. The CDR3 DNA reads TGTGCCAGCAGCCCGACGGTCGGGAGGGCCGGAGAGACCCAGTACTTC. Combining the CDR3 with reference TRBV9 and TRBJ2-5 gives the whole variable domain DSGVTQTPKHLITATGQRVTLRCSPRSGDLSVYWYQQSLDQGLQFLIQYYNGEERAKGNILERFSAQQFPDLHSELNLSSLELGDSALYFCASSPTVGRAGETQYFGPGTRLLVL.

This clonotype was seen more than once but under ten times. This rearrangement joins TRBV15 to TRBJ1-2, with TRBD1 as a possible D gene (6 bases). CDR3 length: 15 amino acids. Germline CDR1 and CDR2: LNHNV and YYDKDF (reference sequence). Trimming pared 2 bases from V and 4 bases from J, leaving 14 bases between. CDR3 in amino acids: CATSRSRGASYGYTF. For the CDR3, the DNA is TGTGCCACCAGCAGAAGCAGGGGAGCCTCCTATGGCTACACCTTC.

The rearrangement uses TRBV20-1 and TRBJ2-5; perhaps TRBD2 as D (6 bases). Germline V gene sequence: CDR1 DFQATT, CDR2 SNEGSKA (reference sequence). Between the trimmed V and J ends, which lost 0 bases and 3 bases, there was a span of 17 bases. This CDR3 has 16 amino acids. The CDR3 DNA reads as TGCAGTGCTAGAGATCGGATAGGAGGGAAGAAAGAGACCCAGTACTTC. Protein sequence: CSARDRIGGKKETQYF.

This clonotype was counted many times. The chain has TRBV25-1 and TRBJ1-4; possibly TRBD1 for D (6 bases). This CDR3 has 16 residues. V was trimmed by 6 bases and J by 0 bases, leaving 14 bases between them. The germline gives CDR1 MGHDK, CDR2 SYGVNS. CDR3 region: CASSRGTSATNEKLFF. DNA for the CDR3: TGTGCCAGCAGCCGCGGGACAAGTGCAACTAATGAAAAACTGTTTTTT.

This clonotype appeared many times. This sequence joins TRBV15 and TRBJ2-5, with 11 bases fitting TRBD1. Per the germline V gene, CDR1 is LNHNV and CDR2 is YYDKDF (reference sequence). This CDR3 contains 15 residues. V lost 6 bases to trimming and J lost 4 bases; unmatched junction nucleotides: 7. This CDR3 is CATSSDRGPTETQYF. CDR3 bases: TGTGCCACCAGTTCGGACAGGGGGCCCACAGAGACCCAGTACTTC.

Only a few counts were recorded for this clonotype. This chain uses TRBV20-1 with TRBJ2-5; D remains ambiguous. CDR1 and CDR2 from the germline V gene are DFQATT and SNEGSKA (reference sequence). The CDR3 sequence is 12 residues long. V lost 6 bases to trimming and J lost 5 bases, with 13 bases between them. The CDR3 sequence: CSARSPVETQYF. For the CDR3, the DNA is TGCAGTGCCCGGTCCCCAGTGGAGACCCAGTACTTC.

This clonotype was seen ten or more times. V and J are TRBV28 and TRBJ2-4; perhaps TRBD2 as D (7 bases). The CDR3 consists of 17 residues. V was cut by 5 bases and J by 6 bases, with 23 bases left in between. Germline values: CDR1 MDHEN, CDR2 SYDVKM. CDR3 in DNA: TGTGCCAGCAGTCTCGCCCCCGGGGGGCCTTCGGGAAACATTCAGTACTTC. It codes for CASSLAPGGPSGNIQYF.

In its sample, this clonotype was seen once. The chain recombines TRBV19 with TRBJ1-5; perhaps TRBD1 as D (5 bases). The CDR3 has 15 residues. The germline V and J ends were trimmed by 5 bases and 2 bases, with 13 bases remaining between them. Germline assignment: CDR1 LNHDA and CDR2 SQIVND (reference sequence). CDR3 bases: TGTGCCAGTAGTTCAATGGGGGGTGGCAATCAGCCCCAGCATTTT. Its protein is CASSSMGGGNQPQHF.

This chain uses TRBV9 with TRBJ2-7; D is ambiguous. CDR1 and CDR2 (germline): SGDLS, YYNGEE. Trimming cost V 4 bases and J 5 bases, with 16 bases left between them. The CDR3 runs to 14 residues. The CDR3 DNA follows: TGTGCCAGCAGCCCACAACCCGACCCCAACGAGCAGTACTTC. It codes for CASSPQPDPNEQYF. The complete variable domain, with remaining parts taken from reference TRBV9 and TRBJ2-7, reads DSGVTQTPKHLITATGQRVTLRCSPRSGDLSVYWYQQSLDQGLQFLIQYYNGEERAKGNILERFSAQQFPDLHSELNLSSLELGDSALYFCASSPQPDPNEQYFGPGTRLTVT.

The J gene is TRBJ2-2, the V gene TRBV20-1; maybe TRBD1 (7 bases). The CDR3 loop spans 15 amino acids. V lost 5 bases to trimming and J lost 4 bases, with 17 bases between them. The germline CDR1 and CDR2 sequences are DFQATT and SNEGSKA (reference sequence). CDR3 region: CSARQGGWSTGELFF. The CDR3 DNA reads as TGCAGTGCTCGGCAGGGGGGATGGTCCACCGGGGAGCTGTTTTTT.

Of note for this clonotype: With a much larger clone just one base away, this may be a read error. The chain is built from TRBV28 and TRBJ2-7, with D possibly matching TRBD1 (6 bases). Germline CDR1 MDHEN, CDR2 SYDVKM. This CDR3 region has 15 residues. The CDR3 loop is CAGSLIAGAVYEQYF. The CDR3, as DNA: TGTGCCGGCAGTTTAATCGCAGGGGCGGTGTACGAGCAGTACTTC.

Concerning this clonotype itself: This may be a read error, as it is one base from a much larger clone. Given the absence of the conserved phenylalanine or tryptophan at the CDR3 end, a read error is likely. This chain connects TRBV7-3 to TRBJ2-6; tentative D call: TRBD2 (6 bases). The length of the CDR3 is 15 residues. Germline loops: CDR1 SGHTA, CDR2 FQGTGA. Trimming left V 5 bases short and J 2 bases short, with 10 bases between. The CDR3 spells CASSDGRTGANVLTL. CDR3 in DNA: TGTGCCAGCAGCGACGGGAGAACTGGGGCCAACGTCCTGACTCTC.

This clonotype has a handful of counts. The V gene is TRBV7-6, the J gene TRBJ1-1; no reliable D call. The V gene lost 6 bases and the J gene lost 4 bases, with 18 bases spanning the gap. The length of the CDR3 is 15 residues. CDR1 and CDR2 from the germline V gene are SGHVS and FNYEAQ. DNA of the CDR3: TGTGCCAGCAGATTGACCACGGATAGTGGCACTGAAGCTTTCTTT. This encodes CASRLTTDSGTEAFF.

This clonotype was observed a few times. The chain links TRBV19 to TRBJ2-7; D uncertain. The CDR3 loop spans 15 amino acids. The V gene's germline CDR1 is LNHDA and CDR2 SQIVND (reference sequence). Trimming shortened V by 5 bases and J by 2 bases, and 16 bases separated the two germline ends. The CDR3 here is CASSSDGRSTYEQYF. The CDR3 coding sequence is TGTGCCAGTAGTTCTGACGGACGATCCACCTACGAGCAGTACTTC.

DNA of the CDR3: TGCGCCAGCAGCCACCTGGACAGGGAAGCTTTCTTT. Protein: CASSHLDREAFF. The chain recombines TRBV4-3 with TRBJ1-1; 7 nucleotides align to TRBD1. The CDR3 runs 12 residues. Germline-derived CDR1 and CDR2 are LGHNA and YSLEER. The trim removed 3 bases at V and 8 bases at J, leaving 3 bases unmatched.